The text below deals with one T cell receptor (beta chain). Method: immunoSEQ multiplex PCR; TCRdb's copy keeps in-frame clones and lacks some. The sample gives approximately 230,000 clones, roughly 84% of which show up once; approximately 4% is in the top ten. This specimen belongs to a study of blood T cell repertoires in COVID-19. In germline, CDR1 is LGHDT, CDR2 YNNKEL (reference sequence). Trimming left V 4 bases short and J 3 bases short, with 15 bases between. There are 16 residues in the CDR3. The chain combines TRBV3-1 (or the pseudogene TRBV3-2) with TRBJ2-2; weak D call: TRBD1 (6 bases). Sequencing was carried out using peripheral blood. The sequence derives from a woman aged 40-49 years with active or convalescent COVID-19. CDR3 sequence: CASSRTTGYDTGELFF. CDR3 DNA: TGTGCCAGCAGCCGTACCACAGGGTACGACACCGGGGAGCTGTTTTTT.